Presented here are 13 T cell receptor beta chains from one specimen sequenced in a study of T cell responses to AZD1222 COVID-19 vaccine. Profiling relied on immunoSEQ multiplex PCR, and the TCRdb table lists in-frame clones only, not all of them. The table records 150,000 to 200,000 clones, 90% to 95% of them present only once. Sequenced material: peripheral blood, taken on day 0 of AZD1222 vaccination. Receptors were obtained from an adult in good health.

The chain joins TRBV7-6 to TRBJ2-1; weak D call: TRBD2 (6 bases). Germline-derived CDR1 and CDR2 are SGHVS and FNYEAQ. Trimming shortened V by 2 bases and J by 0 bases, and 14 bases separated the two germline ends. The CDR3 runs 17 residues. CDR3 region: CASSLSTSHSSYNEQFF. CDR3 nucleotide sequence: TGTGCCAGCAGCTTATCCACTAGCCACAGCTCCTACAATGAGCAGTTCTTC.

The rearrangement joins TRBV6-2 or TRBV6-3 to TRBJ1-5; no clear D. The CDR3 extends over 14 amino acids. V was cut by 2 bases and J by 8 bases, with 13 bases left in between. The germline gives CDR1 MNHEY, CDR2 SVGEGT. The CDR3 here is CASSYRMIGEPQHF. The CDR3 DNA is TGTGCCAGCAGTTACCGAATGATTGGGGAGCCCCAGCATTTT.

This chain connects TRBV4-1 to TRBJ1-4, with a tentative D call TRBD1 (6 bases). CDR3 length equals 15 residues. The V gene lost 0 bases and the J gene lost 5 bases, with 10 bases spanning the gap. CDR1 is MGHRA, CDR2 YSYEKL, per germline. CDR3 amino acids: CASSQDHGGNEKLFF. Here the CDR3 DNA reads TGCGCCAGCAGCCAAGATCATGGGGGCAATGAAAAACTGTTTTTT.

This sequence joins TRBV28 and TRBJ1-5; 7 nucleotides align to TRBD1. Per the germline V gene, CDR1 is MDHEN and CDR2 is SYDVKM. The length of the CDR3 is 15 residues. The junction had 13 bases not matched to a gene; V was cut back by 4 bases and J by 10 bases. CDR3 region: CASSSPTGYERPQHF. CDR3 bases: TGTGCCAGCAGTTCCCCGACAGGGTACGAGCGCCCCCAGCATTTT.

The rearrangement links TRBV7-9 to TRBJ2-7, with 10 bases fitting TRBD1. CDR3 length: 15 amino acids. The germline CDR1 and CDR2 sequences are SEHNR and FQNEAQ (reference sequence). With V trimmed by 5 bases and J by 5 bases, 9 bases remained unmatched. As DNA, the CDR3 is TGTGCCAGCAGCCCAGGGACAGGGGAAATCCACGAGCAGTACTTC. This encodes CASSPGTGEIHEQYF.

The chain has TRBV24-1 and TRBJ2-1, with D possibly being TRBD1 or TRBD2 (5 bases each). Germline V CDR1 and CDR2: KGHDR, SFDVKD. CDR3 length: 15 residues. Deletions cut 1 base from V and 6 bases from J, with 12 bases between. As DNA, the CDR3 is TGTGCCACCAGTGATTTTGGCCAGAGGGGCAATGAGCAGTTCTTC. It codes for CATSDFGQRGNEQFF.

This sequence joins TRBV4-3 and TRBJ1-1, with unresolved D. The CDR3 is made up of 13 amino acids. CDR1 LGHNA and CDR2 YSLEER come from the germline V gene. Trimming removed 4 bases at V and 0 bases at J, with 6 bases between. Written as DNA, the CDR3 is TGCGCCAGCAGCCGAGCCCTGAACACTGAAGCTTTCTTT. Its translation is CASSRALNTEAFF.

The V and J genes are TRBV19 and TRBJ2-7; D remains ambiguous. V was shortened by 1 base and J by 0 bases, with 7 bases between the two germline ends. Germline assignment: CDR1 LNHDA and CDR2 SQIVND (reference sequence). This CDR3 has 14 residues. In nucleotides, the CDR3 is TGTGCCAGTAGTATAGGCAGAGCCTCCTACGAGCAGTACTTC. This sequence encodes CASSIGRASYEQYF.

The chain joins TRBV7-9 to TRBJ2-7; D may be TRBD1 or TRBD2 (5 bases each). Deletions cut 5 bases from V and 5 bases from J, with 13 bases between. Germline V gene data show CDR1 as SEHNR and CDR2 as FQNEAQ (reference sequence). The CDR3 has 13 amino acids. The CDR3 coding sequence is TGTGCCAGCAGCACCCGGGACCTCCACGAGCAGTACTTC. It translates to CASSTRDLHEQYF.

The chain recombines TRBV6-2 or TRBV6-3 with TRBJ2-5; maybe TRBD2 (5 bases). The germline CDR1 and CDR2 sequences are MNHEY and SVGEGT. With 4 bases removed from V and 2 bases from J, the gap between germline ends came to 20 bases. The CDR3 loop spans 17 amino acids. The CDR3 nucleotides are TGTGCCAGCAGTTTTTTCCCCGGGGAAGGAAAACAAGAGACCCAGTACTTC. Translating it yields CASSFFPGEGKQETQYF.

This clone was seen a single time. Here the CDR3 reads CAWGRGTGTEAFF. The CDR3, as DNA: TGTGCCTGGGGGAGAGGCACGGGCACTGAAGCTTTCTTT. This chain uses TRBV30 with TRBJ1-1; D is unresolved. There are 13 residues in the CDR3. V was shortened by 5 bases and J by 4 bases, with 14 bases between the two germline ends. CDR1 and CDR2 from the germline V gene are GTSNPN and SVGIG (reference sequence).

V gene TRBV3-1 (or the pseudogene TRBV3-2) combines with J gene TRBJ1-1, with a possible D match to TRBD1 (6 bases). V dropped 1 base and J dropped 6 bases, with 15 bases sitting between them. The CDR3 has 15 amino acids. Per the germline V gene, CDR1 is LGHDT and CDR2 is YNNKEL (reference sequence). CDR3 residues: CASSQGVAGASEAFF. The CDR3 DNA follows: TGTGCCAGCAGCCAAGGGGTGGCGGGGGCTTCTGAAGCTTTCTTT.

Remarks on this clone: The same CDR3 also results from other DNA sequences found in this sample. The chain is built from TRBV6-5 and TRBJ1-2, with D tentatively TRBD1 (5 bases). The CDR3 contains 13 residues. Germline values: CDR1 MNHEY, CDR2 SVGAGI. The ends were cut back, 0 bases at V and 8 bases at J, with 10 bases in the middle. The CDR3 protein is CASSYSRGGGYTF. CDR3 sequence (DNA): TGTGCCAGCAGTTACTCCCGGGGGGGAGGCTACACCTTC.